This TCR beta chain originates from a study of control samples from healthy donors and cancer patients. CDR1 and CDR2 from the germline V gene are KGHSH and LQKENI. The CDR3 sequence is 14 residues long. The V end lost 2 bases, the J end lost 0 bases, and 8 bases lay between the germline ends. Sequenced by immunoSEQ multiplex PCR; TCRdb stores in-frame clones only, minus some. The data hold 150,000 to 200,000 clones, with 91% observed a single time. Sequencing was performed on blood. The J gene is TRBJ2-7, the V gene TRBV18, with D unresolved. The receptor's source is a woman aged 25 to 39 in good health. The CDR3 is CASSPGVNSYEQYF. CDR3 bases: TGTGCCAGCTCACCAGGGGTCAACTCCTACGAGCAGTACTTC.